One T cell receptor (beta chain) is described in this entry. This specimen comes from a study of T cell changes during pregnancy in multiple sclerosis. The V end lost 2 bases, the J end lost 2 bases, and 13 bases lay between the germline ends. Germline values: CDR1 LGHNA, CDR2 YSLEER. The CDR3 loop spans 17 amino acids. Sequencing was performed with immunoSEQ multiplex PCR; in TCRdb, only in-frame clones are kept and a portion is missing. This table has roughly 69,000 clones, 92% appearing once. The receptor was derived from a female donor with multiple sclerosis, enrolled in a pregnancy study. This rearrangement joins TRBV4-3 to TRBJ2-6; tentative D call: TRBD2 (6 bases). The sequences come from peripheral blood, collected after pregnancy. CDR3 nucleotides: TGCGCCAGCAGCCAATCCCCAGGAGGGACTGGGGCCAACGTCCTGACTTTC. Translating gives CASSQSPGGTGANVLTF.